The entry below gives a single TCR beta chain sequence along with its context. The data originate from a study of shared clonotypes between healthy human individuals. The CDR3 has 17 residues. The V and J ends lost 4 bases and 0 bases, in that order; junction bases with no gene match: 10. The germline CDR1 and CDR2 sequences are KGHSH and LQKENI. TCRdb's copy holds only in-frame clones and misses some; the assay was immunoSEQ multiplex PCR. The data contain hundreds of thousands of clones, around 72% of them singletons. Sequencing was done on a sample of memory CD4+ T cells sorted from blood. Subset given: CD45RA-negative fraction. The chain carries TRBV18 and TRBJ2-3; 7 nucleotides align to TRBD1. The receptor's source is a woman aged 25 to 45 in good health. The CDR3 nucleotides are TGTGCCAGCTCACGGGTTACTAAGGGACAGAGCACAGATACGCAGTATTTT. Its protein product is CASSRVTKGQSTDTQYF.